The 2 T cell receptor beta chains below were found in one sample sequenced in a study of T cells after yellow fever vaccination. TCRdb ran MiXCR on the 5' RACE reads and lists one entry per CDR3 protein. The sample comprises under 400,000 distinct CDR3 sequences, around an eighth of which are singletons, and about 3% rests with the top ten. Sequences were derived from CD4+ T cells sorted from PBMCs, sampled 15 days after the yellow fever booster vaccination. The source is a man younger than 30 who received the YFV17D yellow fever vaccine.

This clonotype turned up a few times. The rearrangement joins TRBV28 to TRBJ1-1; TRBD1 agrees at 12 bases. The CDR3 is 16 residues long. The V and J ends lost 6 bases and 6 bases, in that order; junction bases with no gene match: 11. The V gene's germline CDR1 is MDHEN and CDR2 SYDVKM. In DNA form, the CDR3 reads TGTGCCAGCAGAACCGGGACAGGGGGCCTATCTCCTGAAGCTTTCTTT. This codes for CASRTGTGGLSPEAFF.

This clonotype has just a few counts. The rearrangement links TRBV3-1 to TRBJ1-2; 11 nucleotides line up with TRBD1. This CDR3 region has 16 residues. In germline, CDR1 is LGHDT, CDR2 YNNKEL (reference sequence). Trimming cost V 2 bases and J 3 bases; bases outside gene matches: 5. The CDR3 reads CASSQWTGGSDYGYTF. DNA for the CDR3: TGTGCCAGCAGCCAATGGACAGGGGGCAGTGACTATGGCTACACCTTC.